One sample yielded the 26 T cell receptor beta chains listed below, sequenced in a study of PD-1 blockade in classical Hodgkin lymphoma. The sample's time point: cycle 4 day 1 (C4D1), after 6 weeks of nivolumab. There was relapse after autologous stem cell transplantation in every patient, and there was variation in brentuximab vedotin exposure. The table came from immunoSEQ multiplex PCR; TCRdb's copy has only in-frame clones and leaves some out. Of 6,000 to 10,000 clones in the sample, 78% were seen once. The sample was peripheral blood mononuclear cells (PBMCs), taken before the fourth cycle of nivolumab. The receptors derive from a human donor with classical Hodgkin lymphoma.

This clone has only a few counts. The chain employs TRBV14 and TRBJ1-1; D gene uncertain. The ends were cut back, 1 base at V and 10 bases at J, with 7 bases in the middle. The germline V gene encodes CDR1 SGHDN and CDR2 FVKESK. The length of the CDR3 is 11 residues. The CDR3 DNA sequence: TGTGCCAGCAGCCAAGGCTTTCGAGCTTTCTTT. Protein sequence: CASSQGFRAFF. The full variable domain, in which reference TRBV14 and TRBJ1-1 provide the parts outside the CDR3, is EAGVTQFPSHSVIEKGQTVTLRCDPISGHDNLYWYRRVMGKEIKFLLHFVKESKQDESGMPNNRFLAERTGGTYSTLKVQPAELEDSGVYFCASSQGFRAFFGQGTRLTVV.

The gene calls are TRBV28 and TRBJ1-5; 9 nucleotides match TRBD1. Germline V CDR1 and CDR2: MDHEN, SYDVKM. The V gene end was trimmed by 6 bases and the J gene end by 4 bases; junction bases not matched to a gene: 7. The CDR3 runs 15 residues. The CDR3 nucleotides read TGTGCCAGCAGCGATACAGGGGGCTGGAATCAGCCCCAGCATTTT. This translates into CASSDTGGWNQPQHF.

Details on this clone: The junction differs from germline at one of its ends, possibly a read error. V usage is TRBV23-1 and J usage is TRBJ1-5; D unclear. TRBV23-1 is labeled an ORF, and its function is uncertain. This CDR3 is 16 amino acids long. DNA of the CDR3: TGCGCCAGCACCCAGGTGGAGGGATCATGGAATCAGTCCCAGCATTTT. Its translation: CASTQVEGSWNQSQHF.

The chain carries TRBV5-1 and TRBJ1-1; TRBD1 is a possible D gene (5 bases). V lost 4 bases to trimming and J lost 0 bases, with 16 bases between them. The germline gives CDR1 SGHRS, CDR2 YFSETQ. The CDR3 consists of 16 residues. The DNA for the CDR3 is TGCGCCAGCAGCCACGCACAGGTAACTCTGAACACTGAAGCTTTCTTT. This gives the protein CASSHAQVTLNTEAFF.

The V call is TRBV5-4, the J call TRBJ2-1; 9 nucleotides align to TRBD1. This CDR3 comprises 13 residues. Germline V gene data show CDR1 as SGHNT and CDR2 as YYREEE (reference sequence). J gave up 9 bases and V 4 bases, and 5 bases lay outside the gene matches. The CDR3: CASSNGTGIEQFF. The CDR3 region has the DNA TGTGCCAGCAGCAACGGGACAGGGATTGAGCAGTTCTTC. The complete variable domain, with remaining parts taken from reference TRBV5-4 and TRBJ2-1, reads ETGVTQSPTHLIKTRGQQVTLRCSSQSGHNTVSWYQQALGQGPQFIFQYYREEENGRGNFPPRFSGLQFPNYSSELNVNALELDDSALYLCASSNGTGIEQFFGPGTRLTVL.

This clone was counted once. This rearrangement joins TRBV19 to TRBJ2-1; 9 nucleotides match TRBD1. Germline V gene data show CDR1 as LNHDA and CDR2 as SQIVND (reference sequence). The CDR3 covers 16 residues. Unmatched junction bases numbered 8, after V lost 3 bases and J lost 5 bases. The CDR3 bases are TGTGCCAGTAGTATGACGGACAGGGGAGCGAACAATGAGCAGTTCTTC. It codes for CASSMTDRGANNEQFF. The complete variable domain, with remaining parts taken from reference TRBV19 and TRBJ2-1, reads DGGITQSPKYLFRKEGQNVTLSCEQNLNHDAMYWYRQDPGQGLRLIYYSQIVNDFQKGDIAEGYSVSREKKESFPLTVTSAQKNPTAFYLCASSMTDRGANNEQFFGPGTRLTVL.

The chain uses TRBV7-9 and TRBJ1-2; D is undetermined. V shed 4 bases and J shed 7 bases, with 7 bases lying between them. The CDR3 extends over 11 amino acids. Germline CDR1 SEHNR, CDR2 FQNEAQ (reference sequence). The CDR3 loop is CASSSMGGYTF. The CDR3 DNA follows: TGTGCCAGCAGCTCAATGGGTGGCTACACCTTC.

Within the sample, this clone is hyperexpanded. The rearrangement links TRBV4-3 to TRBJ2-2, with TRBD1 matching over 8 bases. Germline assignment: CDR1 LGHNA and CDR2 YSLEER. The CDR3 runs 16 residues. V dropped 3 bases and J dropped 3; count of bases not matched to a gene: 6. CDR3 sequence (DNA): TGCGCCAGCAGCCACGGAAGGGGACAGGACACCGGGGAGCTGTTTTTT. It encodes CASSHGRGQDTGELFF.

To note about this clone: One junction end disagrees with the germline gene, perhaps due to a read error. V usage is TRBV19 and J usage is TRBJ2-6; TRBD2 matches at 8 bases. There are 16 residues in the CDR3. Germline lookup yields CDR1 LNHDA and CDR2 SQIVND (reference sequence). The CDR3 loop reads CASSKGLDSGANVLTF. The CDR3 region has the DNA TGTGCCAGCAGTAAGGGACTAGATTCTGGGGCCAACGTCCTGACTTTC.

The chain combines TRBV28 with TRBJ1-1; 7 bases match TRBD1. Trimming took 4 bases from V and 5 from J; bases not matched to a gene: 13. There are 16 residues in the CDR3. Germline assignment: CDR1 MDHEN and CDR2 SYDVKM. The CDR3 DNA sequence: TGTGCCAGCAGTTCGTTAATGACAGGGCTTAGGACTGAAGCTTTCTTT. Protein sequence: CASSSLMTGLRTEAFF. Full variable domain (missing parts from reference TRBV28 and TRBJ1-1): DVKVTQSSRYLVKRTGEKVFLECVQDMDHENMFWYRQDPGLGLRLIYFSYDVKMKEKGDIPEGYSVSREKKERFSLILESASTNQTSMYLCASSSLMTGLRTEAFFGQGTRLTVV.

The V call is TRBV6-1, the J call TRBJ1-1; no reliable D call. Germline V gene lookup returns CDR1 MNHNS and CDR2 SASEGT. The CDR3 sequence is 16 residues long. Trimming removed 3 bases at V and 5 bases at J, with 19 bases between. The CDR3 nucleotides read TGTGCCAGCAGTGATACCCCACGGGGAAGTACAACTGAAGCTTTCTTT. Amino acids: CASSDTPRGSTTEAFF.

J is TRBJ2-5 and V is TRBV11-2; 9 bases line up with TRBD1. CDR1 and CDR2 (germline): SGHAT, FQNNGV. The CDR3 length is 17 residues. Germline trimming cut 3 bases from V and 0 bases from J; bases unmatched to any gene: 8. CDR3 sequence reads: CASSFWPTGGHQETQYF. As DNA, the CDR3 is TGTGCCAGCAGCTTCTGGCCGACAGGGGGGCACCAAGAGACCCAGTACTTC.

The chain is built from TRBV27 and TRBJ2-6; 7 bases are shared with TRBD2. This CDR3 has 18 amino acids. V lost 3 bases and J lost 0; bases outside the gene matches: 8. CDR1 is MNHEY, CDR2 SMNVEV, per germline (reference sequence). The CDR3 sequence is CASSFTPGGSSGANVLTF. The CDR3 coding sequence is TGTGCCAGCAGTTTCACCCCGGGGGGTAGCTCTGGGGCCAACGTCCTGACTTTC.

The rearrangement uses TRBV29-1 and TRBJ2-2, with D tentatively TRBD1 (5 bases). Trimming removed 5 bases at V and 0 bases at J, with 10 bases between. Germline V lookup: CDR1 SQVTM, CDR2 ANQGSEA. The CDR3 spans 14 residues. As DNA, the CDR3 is TGCAGCGTTACAGGTATCGCGAACACCGGGGAGCTGTTTTTT. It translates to CSVTGIANTGELFF.

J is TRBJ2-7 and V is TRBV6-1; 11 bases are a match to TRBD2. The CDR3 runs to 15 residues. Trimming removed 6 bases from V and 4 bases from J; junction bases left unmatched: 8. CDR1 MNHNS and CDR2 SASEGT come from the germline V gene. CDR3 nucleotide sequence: TGTGCCAGCAGAGATCTAGCGGGGGGAAAATACGAGCAGTACTTC. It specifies CASRDLAGGKYEQYF.

The CDR3 nucleotides are TGTGCCAGCAGTCTACAGGGTTTCGGCACAGATACGCAGTATTTT. Translating gives CASSLQGFGTDTQYF. The chain carries TRBV28 and TRBJ2-3; D is perhaps TRBD1 (6 bases). From germline, CDR1 is MDHEN and CDR2 SYDVKM. Trimming left V 5 bases short and J 1 base short, with 13 bases between. CDR3 size: 15 residues. Based on the CDR3 plus reference TRBV28 and TRBJ2-3, the full variable domain is DVKVTQSSRYLVKRTGEKVFLECVQDMDHENMFWYRQDPGLGLRLIYFSYDVKMKEKGDIPEGYSVSREKKERFSLILESASTNQTSMYLCASSLQGFGTDTQYFGPGTRLTVL.

Written as DNA, the CDR3 is TGCAGCGTTGGGGCCCTAGGGGGACAGACACTCAACAATGAGCAGTTCTTC. This gives the protein CSVGALGGQTLNNEQFF. The chain links TRBV29-1 to TRBJ2-1, with 7 positions matching TRBD1. With V trimmed by 4 bases and J by 5 bases, 17 bases remained unmatched. The CDR3 is 17 residues long. CDR1 and CDR2 from the germline V gene are SQVTM and ANQGSEA.

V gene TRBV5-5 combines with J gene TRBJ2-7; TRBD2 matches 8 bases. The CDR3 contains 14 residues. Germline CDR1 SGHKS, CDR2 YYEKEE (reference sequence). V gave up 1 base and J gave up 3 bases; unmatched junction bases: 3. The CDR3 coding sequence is TGTGCCAGCAGCTTGAGGCGGGGGGACTACGAGCAGTACTTC. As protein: CASSLRRGDYEQYF.

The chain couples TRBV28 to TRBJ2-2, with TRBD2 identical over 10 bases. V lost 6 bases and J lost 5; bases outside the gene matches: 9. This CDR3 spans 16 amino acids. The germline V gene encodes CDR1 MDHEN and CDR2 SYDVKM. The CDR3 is CASRLTSGTGTGELFF. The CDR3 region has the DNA TGTGCCAGCAGGCTTACTAGCGGGACAGGAACCGGGGAGCTGTTTTTT.

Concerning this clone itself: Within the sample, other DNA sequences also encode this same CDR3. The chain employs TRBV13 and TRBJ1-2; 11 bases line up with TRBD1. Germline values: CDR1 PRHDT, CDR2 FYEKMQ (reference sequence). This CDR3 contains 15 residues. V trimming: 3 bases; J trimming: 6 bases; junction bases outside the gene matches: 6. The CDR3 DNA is TGTGCCAGCAGCTTGGGGGACAGGGGGAAAAATGGCTACACCTTC. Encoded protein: CASSLGDRGKNGYTF.

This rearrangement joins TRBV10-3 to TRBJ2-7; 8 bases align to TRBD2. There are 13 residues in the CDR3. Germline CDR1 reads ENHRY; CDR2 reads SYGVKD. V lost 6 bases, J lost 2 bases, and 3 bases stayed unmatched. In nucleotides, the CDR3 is TGTGCCATCAGAGCGGGGGAACCCTACGAGCAGTACTTC. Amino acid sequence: CAIRAGEPYEQYF.

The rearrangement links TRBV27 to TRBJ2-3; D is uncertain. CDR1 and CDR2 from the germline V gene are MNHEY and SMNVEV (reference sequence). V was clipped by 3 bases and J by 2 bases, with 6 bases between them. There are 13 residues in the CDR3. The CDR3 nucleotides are TGTGCCAGCAGTTTGTTTTACACAGATACGCAGTATTTT. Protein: CASSLFYTDTQYF.

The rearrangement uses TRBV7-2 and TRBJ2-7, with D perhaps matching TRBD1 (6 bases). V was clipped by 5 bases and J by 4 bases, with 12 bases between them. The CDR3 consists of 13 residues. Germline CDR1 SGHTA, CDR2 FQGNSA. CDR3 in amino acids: CASSILQGYEQYF. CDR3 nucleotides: TGTGCCAGCAGCATCCTACAGGGTTACGAGCAGTACTTC.

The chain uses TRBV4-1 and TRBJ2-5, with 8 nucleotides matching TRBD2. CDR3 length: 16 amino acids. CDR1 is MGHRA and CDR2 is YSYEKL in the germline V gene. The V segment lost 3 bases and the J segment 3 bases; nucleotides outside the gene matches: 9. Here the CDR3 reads CASSHPREGHEETQYF. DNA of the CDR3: TGCGCCAGCAGCCATCCTCGGGAGGGACACGAAGAGACCCAGTACTTC.

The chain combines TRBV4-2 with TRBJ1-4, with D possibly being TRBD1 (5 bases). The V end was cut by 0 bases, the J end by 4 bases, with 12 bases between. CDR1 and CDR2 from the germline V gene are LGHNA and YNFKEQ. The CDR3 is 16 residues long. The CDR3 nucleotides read TGTGCCAGCAGCCAAGATGGGGGGGAGGGTAATGAAAAACTGTTTTTT. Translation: CASSQDGGEGNEKLFF.

The DNA of the CDR3 is TGTGCCAGCAGCTCGGGGGCTAGCGCAAAAGAGACCCAGTACTTC. Amino acid sequence: CASSSGASAKETQYF. The genes are TRBV7-9 and TRBJ2-5, with D perhaps matching TRBD1 or TRBD2 (6 bases each). Trimming shortened V by 4 bases and J by 3 bases, and 15 bases separated the two germline ends. The CDR3 has 15 amino acids. Germline V gene sequence: CDR1 SEHNR, CDR2 FQNEAQ (reference sequence).